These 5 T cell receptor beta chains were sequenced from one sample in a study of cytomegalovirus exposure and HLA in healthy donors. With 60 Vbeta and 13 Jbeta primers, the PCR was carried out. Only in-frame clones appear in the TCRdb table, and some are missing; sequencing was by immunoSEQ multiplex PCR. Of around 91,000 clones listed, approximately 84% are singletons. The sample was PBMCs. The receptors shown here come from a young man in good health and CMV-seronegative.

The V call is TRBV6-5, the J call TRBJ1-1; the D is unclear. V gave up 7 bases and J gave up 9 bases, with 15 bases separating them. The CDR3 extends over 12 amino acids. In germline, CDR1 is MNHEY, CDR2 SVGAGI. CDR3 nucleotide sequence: TGTGCCAGCATGAGCGTCCTCTCGAAAGCTTTCTTT. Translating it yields CASMSVLSKAFF.

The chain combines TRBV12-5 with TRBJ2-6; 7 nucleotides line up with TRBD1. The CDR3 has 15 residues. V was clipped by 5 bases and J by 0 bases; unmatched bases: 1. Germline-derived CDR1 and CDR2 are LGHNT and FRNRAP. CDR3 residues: CASGPGGSGANVLTF. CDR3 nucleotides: TGTGCTAGTGGTCCAGGGGGCTCTGGGGCCAACGTCCTGACTTTC.

CDR3 sequence: CASSVNRGTETQYF. CDR3 DNA: TGTGCCAGCAGCGTTAACAGGGGTACCGAGACCCAGTACTTC. The chain links TRBV7-2 to TRBJ2-5; 7 bases match TRBD1. CDR3 length: 14 residues. Looked up from germline, CDR1 is SGHTA and CDR2 is FQGNSA. V lost 5 bases and J lost 5; bases outside the gene matches: 8.

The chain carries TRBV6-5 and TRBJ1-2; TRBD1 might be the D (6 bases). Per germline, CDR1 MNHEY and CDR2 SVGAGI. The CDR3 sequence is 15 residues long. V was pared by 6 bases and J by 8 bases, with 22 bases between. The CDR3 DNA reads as TGTGCCAGCAGCCCGGACAGAACTAAGACGGGAGGCTACACCTTC. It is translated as CASSPDRTKTGGYTF.

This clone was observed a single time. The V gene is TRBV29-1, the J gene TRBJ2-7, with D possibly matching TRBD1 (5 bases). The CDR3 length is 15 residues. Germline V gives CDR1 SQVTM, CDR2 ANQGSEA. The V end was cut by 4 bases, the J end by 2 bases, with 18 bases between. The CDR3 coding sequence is TGCAGCGTTGTCGGTGGGCAGGGAAGCGCCTACGAGCAGTACTTC. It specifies CSVVGGQGSAYEQYF.